One and the same sample provided the 22 T cell receptor beta chains below, sequenced in a study of cytomegalovirus exposure and HLA in healthy donors. Amplification used 60 Vbeta primers and 13 Jbeta primers. Sequencing was performed with immunoSEQ multiplex PCR; in TCRdb, only in-frame clones are kept and a portion is missing. This sample carries about 130,000 clones, more than 70% of them seen once, and the ten largest clones take approximately 0.93%. The sample consisted of PBMCs. All receptors derive from a human donor in good health.

A few counts support this clone. The genes are TRBV28 and TRBJ2-1; 9 bases map to TRBD2. The germline gives CDR1 MDHEN, CDR2 SYDVKM. Germline trimming cut 3 bases from V and 7 bases from J; bases unmatched to any gene: 7. This CDR3 is 15 amino acids long. The CDR3 DNA is TGTGCCAGCAGTTTTCCAATTAGCGGGGGTAATGAGCAGTTCTTC. This encodes CASSFPISGGNEQFF.

This chain links TRBV5-4 with TRBJ2-3, with D maybe TRBD2 (6 bases). Germline loops: CDR1 SGHNT, CDR2 YYREEE (reference sequence). The CDR3 totals 14 residues. V lost 4 bases and J 3 bases, leaving 12 bases between the germline ends. CDR3 loop: CASSTGLITDTQYF. CDR3 bases: TGTGCCAGCAGCACAGGACTAATAACAGATACGCAGTATTTT. The full variable domain, completed using reference TRBV5-4 and TRBJ2-3, is ETGVTQSPTHLIKTRGQQVTLRCSSQSGHNTVSWYQQALGQGPQFIFQYYREEENGRGNFPPRFSGLQFPNYSSELNVNALELDDSALYLCASSTGLITDTQYFGPGTRLTVL.

This chain links TRBV2 with TRBJ2-2, with 10 bases fitting TRBD1. Germline CDR1 SNHLY, CDR2 FYNNEI. CDR3 size: 17 residues. V gave up 6 bases and J gave up 4 bases; unmatched junction bases: 11. Here the CDR3 reads CASRSCRDRGSTGELFF. As DNA, the CDR3 is TGTGCCAGCAGAAGTTGCCGGGACAGGGGATCCACCGGGGAGCTGTTTTTT.

V and J are TRBV7-9 and TRBJ2-7; perhaps TRBD2 as D (5 bases). CDR1 and CDR2 (germline): SEHNR, FQNEAQ (reference sequence). Between the trimmed V and J ends, which lost 4 bases and 5 bases, there was a span of 9 bases. There are 12 residues in the CDR3. The CDR3 nucleotides read TGTGCCAGCAGCTCAGGAGGAGACGAGCAGTACTTC. This encodes CASSSGGDEQYF.

The chain combines TRBV6-1 with TRBJ2-1, with D hard to call. V shed 0 bases and J shed 5 bases, with 11 bases lying between them. Germline CDR1 is MNHNS and CDR2 is SASEGT. CDR3 length equals 15 residues. CDR3 sequence reads: CASSEALSLNNEQFF. CDR3 DNA sequence: TGTGCCAGCAGTGAAGCGCTTAGTCTGAACAATGAGCAGTTCTTC.

The rearrangement joins TRBV15 to TRBJ1-4; D perhaps matches TRBD1 (6 bases). Germline V CDR1 and CDR2: LNHNV, YYDKDF (reference sequence). V was shortened by 6 bases and J by 7 bases, with 15 bases between the two germline ends. This CDR3 comprises 14 residues. This chain's CDR3 is CATRWRAGAEKLFF. The CDR3 nucleotides are TGTGCCACCAGATGGCGGGCAGGGGCTGAAAAACTGTTTTTT.

The genes are TRBV4-2 and TRBJ1-2; no definite D call. Trimming removed 0 bases at V and 4 bases at J, with 15 bases between. The CDR3 is 16 residues long. Germline values: CDR1 LGHNA, CDR2 YNFKEQ. The DNA of the CDR3 is TGTGCCAGCAGCCAAGATTTGACTCAAGAGTTCTATGGCTACACCTTC. Translating it yields CASSQDLTQEFYGYTF.

This clone has a handful of counts. This chain joins TRBV19 and TRBJ1-1; D perhaps matches TRBD1 (6 bases). This CDR3 region has 16 residues. The germline V and J ends were trimmed by 4 bases and 1 base, with 16 bases remaining between them. The V gene's germline CDR1 is LNHDA and CDR2 SQIVND (reference sequence). CDR3 sequence reads: CASSKGGGLWNTEAFF. CDR3 nucleotide sequence: TGTGCCAGTAGTAAGGGAGGGGGGCTCTGGAACACTGAAGCTTTCTTT.

This chain links TRBV5-1 with TRBJ1-4; TRBD1 aligns across 9 bases. The CDR3 is 17 amino acids. V was pared by 7 bases and J by 4 bases, with 14 bases of the junction left unmatched. From germline, CDR1 is SGHRS and CDR2 YFSETQ. The CDR3 reads CASRLDRGGGDNEKLFF. CDR3 nucleotides: TGCGCCAGCCGCCTGGACAGGGGAGGTGGGGATAATGAAAAACTGTTTTTT.

Points on this clone: Germline is not matched at one junction end, which may reflect a read error. The chain recombines TRBV14 with TRBJ1-2; D may be TRBD1 (6 bases). There are 16 residues in the CDR3. Looked up from germline, CDR1 is SGHDN and CDR2 is FVKESK. This CDR3 reads CAGSHGPGAKDYGYTF. In DNA, the CDR3 is TGTGCCGGCAGCCATGGGCCAGGGGCTAAAGACTATGGCTACACCTTC.

V is TRBV9 and J is TRBJ2-3; D might be TRBD1 (5 bases). Germline CDR1 SGDLS, CDR2 YYNGEE. This CDR3 has 13 amino acids. The V end was cut by 3 bases, the J end by 3 bases, with 8 bases between. CDR3 protein: CASSDRYTDTQYF. In DNA form, the CDR3 reads TGTGCCAGCAGCGACAGGTATACAGATACGCAGTATTTT.

This sequence joins TRBV5-5 and TRBJ2-3; 11 bases are shared with TRBD2. CDR1 and CDR2 from the germline V gene are SGHKS and YYEKEE (reference sequence). The V segment lost 3 bases and the J segment 4 bases; nucleotides outside the gene matches: 4. The CDR3 contains 15 residues. CDR3 residues: CASSWLAGGADTQYF. The CDR3 DNA follows: TGTGCCAGCAGCTGGCTAGCGGGGGGCGCAGATACGCAGTATTTT.

The J gene is TRBJ2-6, the V gene TRBV5-4; maybe TRBD2 (5 bases). Germline V CDR1 and CDR2: SGHNT, YYREEE (reference sequence). Trimming cost V 0 bases and J 1 base, with 14 bases left between them. The CDR3 spans 18 residues. The DNA of the CDR3 is TGTGCCAGCAGCTTGGGTGGCGGCGGGTTATCTGGGGCCAACGTCCTGACTTTC. Its protein is CASSLGGGGLSGANVLTF. Supplemented by reference TRBV5-4 and TRBJ2-6, the full variable domain reads ETGVTQSPTHLIKTRGQQVTLRCSSQSGHNTVSWYQQALGQGPQFIFQYYREEENGRGNFPPRFSGLQFPNYSSELNVNALELDDSALYLCASSLGGGGLSGANVLTFGAGSRLTVL.

The J gene is TRBJ1-2, the V gene TRBV5-8; 7 nucleotides align to TRBD1. V was pared by 5 bases and J by 4 bases, with 8 bases of the junction left unmatched. CDR1 and CDR2 (germline): SGHTS, YDEGEE. The CDR3 runs 14 residues. CDR3 loop: CASRPSGQLYGYTF. CDR3 bases: TGTGCCAGCAGGCCCTCGGGACAGCTCTATGGCTACACCTTC.

The rearrangement uses TRBV5-1 and TRBJ2-5; D gene unclear. Germline V gives CDR1 SGHRS, CDR2 YFSETQ. The CDR3 extends over 14 amino acids. V was pared by 4 bases and J by 1 base, with 11 bases between. CDR3 residues: CASSTPDSQETQYF. CDR3 sequence (DNA): TGCGCCAGCAGCACCCCCGATAGCCAAGAGACCCAGTACTTC. Variable domain in full (rest from reference TRBV5-1 and TRBJ2-5): KAGVTQTPRYLIKTRGQQVTLSCSPISGHRSVSWYQQTPGQGLQFLFEYFSETQRNKGNFPGRFSGRQFSNSRSEMNVSTLELGDSALYLCASSTPDSQETQYFGPGTRLLVL.

For this clone: The junction does not match germline at one end; this may be a read error. CDR3 residues: CASSDQTGNHF. CDR3 nucleotides: TGTGCCAGCTCCGATCAAACAGGCAATCACTTC. The gene calls are TRBV18 and TRBJ1-2; TRBD1 is a possible D gene (5 bases). Per germline, CDR1 KGHSH and CDR2 LQKENI. The CDR3 sequence is 11 residues long.

The V gene is TRBV11-3, the J gene TRBJ2-5; D is undetermined. V was pared by 5 bases and J by 7 bases, with 11 bases between. Per germline, CDR1 SGHNT and CDR2 YENEEA. CDR3 length: 12 amino acids. CDR3 coding DNA: TGTGCCAGCAGCGGTCCAGGTGGGACCCAGTACTTC. Translating it yields CASSGPGGTQYF.

This clone was picked up a small number of times. The genes are TRBV6-6 and TRBJ2-7; 11 bases line up with TRBD2. The CDR3 runs 15 residues. The ends lost 6 bases at V and 4 bases at J; junction bases unmatched: 8. CDR1 and CDR2 (germline): MNHNY, SVGAGI (reference sequence). The CDR3 loop is CASRYPGTSGYEQYF. The CDR3 DNA reads as TGTGCCAGCAGATACCCCGGGACTAGCGGTTACGAGCAGTACTTC.

The V and J genes are TRBV11-2 and TRBJ1-6; 7 nucleotides line up with TRBD1. The V and J ends lost 5 bases and 8 bases, in that order; junction bases with no gene match: 6. The CDR3 has 14 amino acids. Germline V gene sequence: CDR1 SGHAT, CDR2 FQNNGV. This CDR3 reads CASSEQGIDSPLHF. CDR3 nucleotides: TGTGCCAGCAGCGAACAGGGGATCGATTCACCCCTCCACTTT.

V is TRBV19 and J is TRBJ2-5; tentative D call: TRBD2 (6 bases). Germline lookup yields CDR1 LNHDA and CDR2 SQIVND (reference sequence). The V gene lost 3 bases and the J gene lost 1 base, with 9 bases spanning the gap. The CDR3 runs 14 residues. The CDR3, as DNA: TGTGCCAGTAGTATTGGGGGGACCCAAGAGACCCAGTACTTC. This translates into CASSIGGTQETQYF. The variable domain in full, with the rest retrieved from reference TRBV19 and TRBJ2-5, is DGGITQSPKYLFRKEGQNVTLSCEQNLNHDAMYWYRQDPGQGLRLIYYSQIVNDFQKGDIAEGYSVSREKKESFPLTVTSAQKNPTAFYLCASSIGGTQETQYFGPGTRLLVL.

The chain couples TRBV4-1 to TRBJ2-7; 10 positions agree with TRBD1. Trimming took 0 bases from V and 9 from J; bases not matched to a gene: 14. CDR1 and CDR2 from the germline V gene are MGHRA and YSYEKL. This CDR3 region has 17 residues. This chain's CDR3 is CASSQDTVGQGISWQYF. CDR3 in DNA: TGCGCCAGCAGCCAAGATACAGTGGGACAGGGGATTTCTTGGCAGTACTTC.

J is TRBJ2-4 and V is TRBV7-8, with D tentatively TRBD1 (6 bases). The germline V gene encodes CDR1 SGHVS and CDR2 FQNEAQ. The length of the CDR3 is 17 residues. V was trimmed by 5 bases and J by 6 bases, leaving 23 bases between them. CDR3 region: CASSPRRWTASTNIQYF. DNA of the CDR3: TGTGCCAGCAGCCCTCGTAGGTGGACAGCATCGACAAACATTCAGTACTTC. Full variable domain (remainder filled in from reference TRBV7-8 and TRBJ2-4): GAGVSQSPRYKVAKRGQDVALRCDPISGHVSLFWYQQALGQGPEFLTYFQNEAQLDKSGLPSDRFFAERPEGSVSTLKIQRTQQEDSAVYLCASSPRRWTASTNIQYFGAGTRLSVL.